This TCR beta chain derives from a study of blood T cell repertoires in COVID-19. About the study: Samples of COVID-19 (acute and convalescent) were obtained from the United States, Italy and Spain. The analysed material was cDNA or gDNA that came from T cells, B-cell-depleted T cells, or PBMCs.

In the authors' workflow: By means of reference gene primer amplification, nucleated cell counts were estimated. Sequencing used immunoSEQ multiplex PCR; TCRdb keeps in-frame clones, though not all of them. The V and J calls and the clone size are those of that table, but D and trimming were determined from the DNA. Of approximately 200,000 clones in the sample, 80% to 90% are singletons; the top ten hold approximately 10%. The length of the CDR3 is 11 residues. Looked up from germline, CDR1 is SNHLY and CDR2 is FYNNEI. The V and J ends lost 7 bases and 2 bases respectively, with 5 bases between them. Enrolled during active infection, Seattle patients were then followed longitudinally.

The origin of this receptor is a woman of 80 years or more with COVID-19, enrolled during active disease. Sequencing was performed on peripheral blood. This chain links TRBV2 with TRBJ1-2, with unresolved D. The CDR3 region is CASTLNYGYTF. As DNA, the CDR3 is TGTGCCAGCACTCTCAACTATGGCTACACCTTC.